The following is a T cell receptor (beta chain) sequence with its context. This entry is derived from a study of blood T cell repertoires in COVID-19. Generated by immunoSEQ multiplex PCR, the TCRdb table keeps only in-frame clones and is missing some. The sample consists of 150,000 to 200,000 clones, roughly 81% of them appearing once. The CDR3 totals 15 residues. The junction had 9 bases not matched to a gene; V was cut back by 6 bases and J by 2 bases. From germline, CDR1 is MNHEY and CDR2 SMNVEV (reference sequence). This TCR came from a woman between 40 and 50 years old with COVID-19, enrolled during active disease. The chain couples TRBV27 to TRBJ2-7, with TRBD2 matching 8 bases. Sequenced: peripheral blood. CDR3 coding DNA: TGTGCCAGCAGAGACACCGGGACTAGGCCCTACGAGCAGTACTTC. Amino acid sequence: CASRDTGTRPYEQYF.